The source of this T cell receptor beta chain is a study of monozygotic twins with inflammatory bowel disease (dated 2019 in TCRdb). Regarding the research as a whole: In total, 30 or so monozygotic twin pairs made up the full study: 19 Danish pairs, all IBD-discordant, plus nine German pairs, of which four were IBD-concordant and five were IBD-discordant. The search for disease-associated traits relied mainly on comparing IBD patients with their genetically identical healthy co-twins within discordant pairs. Each individual had, on average, about 151 000 unique TCRalpha sequences and 181 000 unique TCRbeta sequences available for analysis. The investigation overall reported the following: Because patients received different immunosuppressive treatments, the repertoires may have picked up extra background noise and variability between individuals. Concordant and discordant twins showed no difference in repertoire similarity, possibly because of limited statistical power. Fewer clonotypes were shared with other individuals by IBD patients than by healthy twins, most markedly in patients showing signs of disease activity. The results gave no support for a single strong signal or clonotype linked to IBD. IBD patients had lower TCRbeta repertoire diversity, measured by the inverse Simpson index, than their healthy co-twins. Distinction between different T cell subtypes could not be achieved in the analysis.

The germline V gene (reference sequence) sets CDR1 to MNHEY and CDR2 to SMNVEV. The CDR3 spans 16 residues, from the cysteine through the phenylalanine. The DNA is unrecorded. Receptors were amplified or captured by 5' RACE. For each TCR library, around 3,500 ng of total RNA was used. For each sample, cDNA was synthesized in eight separate reactions using SMARTScribe reverse transcriptase. Unique molecular identifiers containing a 6-nucleotide sample barcode were introduced through template switching during cDNA synthesis. Amplification of TCRalpha and TCRbeta cDNA involved two nested PCRs of approximately 16 and 10 cycles, and each PCR was followed by bead purification. Before amplification, the cDNA was treated with uracil DNA-glycosylase and purified using the QIAquick PCR purification kit. The second PCR added Illumina TruSeq-compatible adapters along with sample-specific barcodes. Library quality and concentration were checked on TapeStation and Qubit, and libraries were pooled at roughly 5 ng each. Pooled libraries were sequenced on an Illumina HiSeq2500 single-index Rapid Run with 2 x 100 bp reads and custom sequencing primers. The authors' analysis ran thus. PCR and sequencing errors were corrected by UMI-based consensus assembly using MiGEC version 1.2.6. V(D)J alignment, clonotype assembly and CDR3 extraction were performed with MiXCR version 2.1.1. Gene usage, clonotype sharing and MAIT/NKT TCR abundance were normalised by analysing the top 1000, 10 000 and 20 000 clonotypes per sample. After downsampling to 27 000 UMIs, diversity was calculated as the inverse Simpson index using the vegan R package. Paired Mann-Whitney U tests were applied to discordant twin pairs, with Benjamini-Hochberg correction for multiple testing. After TCRdb reprocessed the reads, each CDR3 protein sequence was kept as one row, without DNA. TCRdb, rather than the study authors, made the V and J calls. This sample's table has entries for around 47,000 distinct CDR3 sequences. The ten largest clones add up to 5.3% of the sample.

Of note for this clonotype: This clone's antigen is unknown.

An approximately 2.5 ml peripheral blood sample was drawn into PAXgene tubes per donor and stored at -80°C. Without T cell sorting, total RNA was isolated from whole blood using the PAXgene blood miRNA kit on an automated QIAcube. Deep TCRalpha and TCRbeta repertoire profiling with unique molecular barcoding was performed on peripheral blood of monozygotic twin pairs concordant or discordant for inflammatory bowel disease. Smoking habits were recorded for all twin pairs, and individuals were classified as current, former or never smokers. Sequencing was performed on blood. The origin of this receptor is a human donor with ulcerative colitis or Crohn's disease, or a healthy co-twin of an affected twin (not recorded which). The receptor chain draws on TRBV27 and TRBJ1-6; lacking DNA, the TRBD1 call made by TCRdb goes unchecked. The CDR3 region reads CASSLKPGTTISPLHF.